Listed below are T cell receptor beta chains from one sample, sequenced in a study of CD4 T cells in relation to SARS-CoV-2 and coronaviruses. Some clones are missing from TCRdb's copy, which holds only in-frame ones; the method was immunoSEQ multiplex PCR. The data show 60,000 to 85,000 clones, 80% to 95% seen once. Sequenced: naive CD4+ T cells from PBMCs. These receptors were obtained from a human donor in good health. CDR3s include the opening cysteine and the closing phenylalanine or tryptophan.

V | CDR3
TRBV12-3/TRBV12-4 | CASSYTDTQYF
TRBV19 | CASAPRTPGGTGELFF
TRBV5-6 | CASSLYGDYSYEQYF
TRBV5-5 | CASSGAIVGPQHF
TRBV11-1 | CASSLRRPQETQYF
TRBV30 | CAWTSRDRGGSYNEQFF
TRBV5-1 | CASSFLAGGTDTQYF
TRBV5-1 | CASGRGTDTQYF
TRBV30 | CAWSSWALAGGYQETQYF
TRBV15 | CATSRADSGNQPQHF
TRBV6-1 | CASSELEGLWETQYF
TRBV24-1 | CATPTRTDVETQYF
TRBV24-1 | CATSDTGAGSYEQYF
TRBV5-4 | CASTQGGGLLHYGYTF
TRBV6-1 | CASSEAGLAATLYEQYF
TRBV10-3 | CAISESTVGGKEKLFF
TRBV5-6 | CASSASDRGGTGELFF
TRBV15 | CATSGSRRPSGSVEQFF
TRBV3-1/TRBV3-2 | CASSQALPSGTGELFF
TRBV4-1 | CASSRRLAGRQETQYF
TRBV19 | CASSIAGPRETQYF
TRBV24-1 | CATSDQGWSYNEQFF
TRBV3-1/TRBV3-2 | CASRFLGNTIYF
TRBV5-1 | CASSSGWGMNTEAFF
TRBV5-1 | CASSPGSNEKETQYF
TRBV11-1 | CASSLYGGRVYEQYF
TRBV7-2 | CASSLYEGLETQYF